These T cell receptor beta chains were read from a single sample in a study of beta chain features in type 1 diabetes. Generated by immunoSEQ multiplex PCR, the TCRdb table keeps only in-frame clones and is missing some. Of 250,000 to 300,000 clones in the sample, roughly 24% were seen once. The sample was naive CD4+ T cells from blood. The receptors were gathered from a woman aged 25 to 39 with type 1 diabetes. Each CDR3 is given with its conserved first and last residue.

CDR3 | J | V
CASSVASSGNNEQFF | TRBJ2-1 | TRBV9
CASSQGHHSEQFF | TRBJ2-1 | TRBV14
CASSYHGSGYTF | TRBJ1-2 | TRBV23-1
CASSQGDRRSYEQYF | TRBJ2-7 | TRBV4-1
CASRTGSPEQFF | TRBJ2-1 | TRBV6-1
CASSFRQGAGYTF | TRBJ1-2 | TRBV6-5
CASSLDSTDTQYF | TRBJ2-3 | TRBV7-7
CAWALWSSTNYGYTF | TRBJ1-2 | TRBV30
CASSLLPPGTEAFF | TRBJ1-1 | TRBV7-3
CSTRQGGNTGELFF | TRBJ2-2 | TRBV29-1
CSVERESGEQYF | TRBJ2-7 | TRBV29-1
CATSSRGTSGNEQFF | TRBJ2-1 | TRBV15
CSVEGAQGAPGAFF | TRBJ1-1 | TRBV29-1
CASSLHRVNNEQFF | TRBJ2-1 | TRBV11-1
CASSPPGTGVSTEAFF | TRBJ1-1 | TRBV18
CASSSPSGRKNEQYF | TRBJ2-7 | TRBV28
CATSRYYDRVGNEQFF | TRBJ2-1 | TRBV15
CASSHGTGAPYGYTF | TRBJ1-2 | TRBV7-2
CAWSGSPGVRSQYF | TRBJ2-5 | TRBV30
CASSAQDEQYF | TRBJ2-7 | TRBV28
CAWSVLPGGNEQYF | TRBJ2-7 | TRBV30
CASSFLMPSRELFF | TRBJ2-2 | TRBV7-9
CASRTGRAGETQYF | TRBJ2-5 | TRBV5-1
CASSPQQRYEQYF | TRBJ2-7 | TRBV16
CASSRRGFTDTQYF | TRBJ2-3 | TRBV27
CASSFQPGGDNIQYF | TRBJ2-4 | TRBV11-3
CASSHRVEDTQYF | TRBJ2-3 | TRBV25-1
CASSLRTANTGELFF | TRBJ2-2 | TRBV18
CASSVASGRPNEQFF | TRBJ2-1 | TRBV9
CASRKSTGGSYEQYF | TRBJ2-7 | TRBV7-8
CATSVRQGETQYF | TRBJ2-5 | TRBV15
CASGLVPGWGTEAFF | TRBJ1-1 | TRBV12-5
CASSLTGRYGYTF | TRBJ1-2 | TRBV9
CSVLTGISNQPQHF | TRBJ1-5 | TRBV29-1
CASRSLAGIAYEQFF | TRBJ2-1 | TRBV7-2
CASSFWRETQYF | TRBJ2-5 | TRBV5-1
CASGLVVGSGLYNEQFF | TRBJ2-1 | TRBV12-5
CASSRGSSYYNEQFF | TRBJ2-1 | TRBV7-3
CASSPGGAWAGELFF | TRBJ2-2 | TRBV9
CSAETTNRHGYTF | TRBJ1-2 | TRBV29-1
CASSLGGMGNQPQHF | TRBJ1-5 | TRBV23-1
CASSRAAGGRETQYF | TRBJ2-5 | TRBV27
CASSPGQGSSYGYTF | TRBJ1-2 | TRBV18
CASSTGGTTETQYF | TRBJ2-5 | TRBV18
CASSSDHLGQFF | TRBJ2-1 | TRBV19
CASSFGQTNTEAFF | TRBJ1-1 | TRBV7-9
CASSQAAGNYGYTF | TRBJ1-2 | TRBV2
CASSSMDRVYGYTF | TRBJ1-2 | TRBV7-2
CASSFRVTNEQFF | TRBJ2-1 | TRBV11-1
CASRTGQMNTEAFF | TRBJ1-1 | TRBV2
CASSPTGDTEAFF | TRBJ1-1 | TRBV5-1
CASSLRSTGYGYTF | TRBJ1-2 | TRBV7-9
CSVSSRDYPYEQYF | TRBJ2-7 | TRBV29-1
CSVVTEGSYEQYF | TRBJ2-7 | TRBV29-1
CASRSGVPQGMQYF | TRBJ2-3 | TRBV28
CASSPWTSGGTDTQYF | TRBJ2-3 | TRBV7-2